This is a list of T cell receptor beta chains from one sample in a study of blood T cell repertoires in COVID-19. The method was immunoSEQ multiplex PCR; TCRdb's version includes in-frame clones alone and lacks a portion of them. The sample records 140,000 to 150,000 clones, approximately 85% being singletons. The specimen was peripheral blood. Every receptor here comes from a man aged 65 to 79 with acute or convalescent COVID-19. The CDR3 runs from the conserved cysteine through the conserved F or W. Each record gives: D gene, J gene, clone size, V gene, CDR3 DNA, CDR3 protein. D genes are given only for firm matches. Size tells how often a clone was seen (once, few, many) or the class of an expanded clone, and some rows leave it out.

- TRBJ1-2 - TRBV5-1 TGCGCCAGCAGCTTGGCCACTCAGGCCCGGGACAACACCTTC CASSLATQARDNTF
TRBD1 TRBJ1-2 - TRBV19 TGTGCCAGTAGTATAACCGGGACAGGAAACTATGGCTACACCTTC CASSITGTGNYGYTF
- TRBJ1-2 - TRBV10-3 TGTGCCATCAGTGGGGGGGACTATGGCTACACCTTC CAISGGDYGYTF
TRBD2 TRBJ2-3 - TRBV7-9 TGTGCCACCCCTAGCGGGTCACTTAGCACAGATACGCAGTATTTT CATPSGSLSTDTQYF
- TRBJ1-5 - TRBV4-1 TGCGCCAGCAGCCAAGATTCAGGATACAATCAGCCCCAGCATTTT CASSQDSGYNQPQHF
TRBD1 TRBJ2-3 once TRBV5-4 TGTGCCAGCATAAGTGGGACAGCTAGCACAGATACGCAGTATTTT CASISGTASTDTQYF
TRBD2 TRBJ2-3 - TRBV20-1 TGCAGTGCTAGTGGGACTAGCGGGAGCACAGATACGCAGTATTTT CSASGTSGSTDTQYF
TRBD1 TRBJ2-2 - TRBV10-3 TGTGCCATCAGTAGACAGGGGGCAAACACCGGGGAGCTGTTTTTT CAISRQGANTGELFF
- TRBJ1-5 - TRBV19 TGTGCCAGTAGTATTCACCAGGGCAAGACCTTGCAATCAGCCCAGCATTTT CASSIHQGKTLQSAQHF
TRBD1 TRBJ1-5 few TRBV6-6 TGTGCCAGCAGTGGACAGGGGGCGATCAATCAGCCCCAGCATTTT CASSGQGAINQPQHF
- TRBJ1-1 few TRBV19 TGTGCCAGTAGTTCGTCGGGGAACACTGAAGCTTTCTTT CASSSSGNTEAFF
TRBD1 TRBJ1-1 - TRBV6-5 TGTGCCAGCAGTCCCGCCCTAGCGGGACAGGGGCTAATCTTT CASSPALAGQGLIF
TRBD1 TRBJ2-5 - TRBV3-1/TRBV3-2 TGTGCCAGCAGCCGGGGACAGCAAGAGACCCAGTACTTC CASSRGQQETQYF
TRBD2 TRBJ2-2 - TRBV5-1 TGCGCCAGCAGCTTGGCGGGACTAGCGGACAGATGGGGCACCGGGGAGCTGTTTTTT CASSLAGLADRWGTGELFF
TRBD1 TRBJ1-1 - TRBV29-1 TGCAGCGCCCGACGGGGTACAGGGGCTGAAGCTTTCTTT CSARRGTGAEAFF
- TRBJ1-2 - TRBV9 TGTGCCAGCAGCCTTAGCTCTAACTATGGCTACACCTTC CASSLSSNYGYTF
- TRBJ1-2 - TRBV3-1/TRBV3-2 TGTGCCAGCAGCCCCTTGAGGGCACCTGCTAACTATGGCTACACCTTC CASSPLRAPANYGYTF
TRBD1 TRBJ2-7 - TRBV5-1 TGCGCCAGCAGCCAGACAGGGTACTACGAGCAGTACTTC CASSQTGYYEQYF
- TRBJ1-5 - TRBV30 TGTGCCTGGAGTCCTACGTTGACAGGAATAGACCAGCCCCAGCATTTT CAWSPTLTGIDQPQHF
- TRBJ1-2 - TRBV12-3/TRBV12-4 TGTGCCAGCAGTACACCGAACTATGGCTACACCTTC CASSTPNYGYTF
- TRBJ1-1 - TRBV24-1 TGTGCCACCAGTGAGGACAACGCTGAAGCTTTCTTT CATSEDNAEAFF
- TRBJ2-1 - TRBV5-1 TGCGCCAGCAGCTCCCGCGGGACCACCCGTTTAAATGAGCAGTTCTTC CASSSRGTTRLNEQFF
TRBD1 TRBJ2-3 - TRBV18 TGTGCCAGCTCACCAGAGTTCGGGACAGGGGGCCGAGGAGATACGCAGTATTTT CASSPEFGTGGRGDTQYF
TRBD2 TRBJ2-3 - TRBV5-1 TGCGCCAGCAGCTCGGGACTAGCGGGAGGCTCGAATACGCAGTATTTT CASSSGLAGGSNTQYF
- TRBJ1-5 once TRBV2 TGTGCCAGCAGTCCTGGGCTTCCGGATCAGCCCCAGCATTTT CASSPGLPDQPQHF
- TRBJ1-3 once TRBV15 TGTGCCACCAGCGATTCGGGATATGGAAACACCATATATTTT CATSDSGYGNTIYF
TRBD1 TRBJ2-7 - TRBV19 TGTGCCACAGCGCGGACAGGGGGAACGACAGCCTCCCGCGAGCAGTACTTC CATARTGGTTASREQYF
TRBD1 TRBJ1-1 - TRBV5-4 TGTGCCAGCAGCTTGGGGACAGGGGCCTCCAACACTGAAGCTTTCTTT CASSLGTGASNTEAFF
- TRBJ2-5 once TRBV6-1 TGTGCCAGCAGTGATGTGAGTAGGGGCCAAGAGACCCAGTACTTC CASSDVSRGQETQYF
- TRBJ2-5 - TRBV3-1/TRBV3-2 TGTGCCAGCAGCCAAGATCATCGGACTGAAGAGACCCAGTACTTC CASSQDHRTEETQYF
- TRBJ1-1 few TRBV25-1 TGTGCCAGCAGTGCGGTGTTCTCGCGGGACACTGAAGCTTTCTTT CASSAVFSRDTEAFF
- TRBJ2-2 - TRBV5-1 TGCGCCAGCAGCTTGGCAGGGGAAACCGGGGAGCTGTTTTTT CASSLAGETGELFF
TRBD1 TRBJ2-7 once TRBV19 TGTGCCAGTACGAGGGACAGGGCTTCCTACGAGCAGTACTTC CASTRDRASYEQYF
TRBD1 TRBJ2-3 - TRBV5-1 TGCGCCAGCAGCTTCGGACAGGGCTCAGATACGCAGTATTTT CASSFGQGSDTQYF
TRBD1 TRBJ2-1 - TRBV4-1 TGCGCCAGCAGCCAAGCCGGGACAGGGGTTTACAATGAGCAGTTCTTC CASSQAGTGVYNEQFF
- TRBJ1-2 - TRBV15 TGTGCCACCAGTCGGGGGGAGGGCTATGGCTACACCTTC CATSRGEGYGYTF
TRBD1 TRBJ1-1 few TRBV12-3/TRBV12-4 TGTGCCAGCAGTCGGACAGGGACTGAAGCTTTCTTT CASSRTGTEAFF
- TRBJ2-3 - TRBV10-1 TGCGCCAGCAGGGCTAGATGGACAGATACGCAGTATTTT CASRARWTDTQYF
- TRBJ1-4 - TRBV6-5 TGTGCCAGCGGCCAGCCAAGGGGTGAAAAACTGTTTTTT CASGQPRGEKLFF
- TRBJ1-6 - TRBV5-5 TGTGCCAGCAGCTTGGTGGGGGAGGATAATTCACCCCTCCACTTT CASSLVGEDNSPLHF
- TRBJ2-3 - TRBV27 TGTGCCAGCAGCCGTCTCGGGGAGCCACCGGGGACAGATACGCAGTATTTT CASSRLGEPPGTDTQYF
TRBD1 TRBJ1-5 - TRBV6-5 TGTGCCAGCAACCCGGGACAGGGGGATCAGCCCCAGCATTTT CASNPGQGDQPQHF
TRBD1 TRBJ1-6 - TRBV12-3/TRBV12-4 TGTGCCAGCAGTCCGGGGACAGGGCTCCCCCTCCACTTT CASSPGTGLPLHF
- TRBJ2-5 - TRBV7-9 TGTGCCAGCGGCACGGGAACCCAGTACTTC CASGTGTQYF
TRBD1 TRBJ1-5 - TRBV19 TGTGCCAGTAGTCCGCAGGGGGCGCGTAGCAATCAGCCCCAGCATTTT CASSPQGARSNQPQHF
- TRBJ1-1 once TRBV3-1/TRBV3-2 TGTGCCAGCAGCCAAGGTCCAAGAAATTCGGCTGAAGCTTTCTTT CASSQGPRNSAEAFF
- TRBJ1-4 - TRBV18 TGTGCCAGCTCACCGGCCACTAATGAAAAACTGTTTTTT CASSPATNEKLFF
TRBD1 TRBJ2-6 - TRBV11-3 TGTGCCAGCAGCACCGGGACAGGGGGCTCTGGGGCCAACGTCCTGACTTTC CASSTGTGGSGANVLTF
TRBD1 TRBJ2-7 - TRBV11-2 TGTGCCAGCAGCTCCGGGACAGCTGCCTCCGAGCAGTACTTC CASSSGTAASEQYF
TRBD2 TRBJ2-1 - TRBV29-1 TGCAGCGTTGGTTTGCAGCGGGGCGCCTACAATGAGCAGTTCTTC CSVGLQRGAYNEQFF
- TRBJ2-1 once TRBV15 TGTGCCACCAGCGGTAGCTGGCATGAGCAGTTCTTC CATSGSWHEQFF
- TRBJ2-3 - TRBV19 TGTGCCAGTAGTATGTTGTCGGGGGGCCAAGATACGCAGTATTTT CASSMLSGGQDTQYF
TRBD1 TRBJ2-1 - TRBV3-1/TRBV3-2 TGTGCCAGCAGCGACACATGGACAGGGGGGTACAATGAGCAGTTCTTC CASSDTWTGGYNEQFF
- TRBJ2-7 - TRBV5-1 TGCGCCAGCAGCCCCCTCTTGTACTACGAGCAGTACTTC CASSPLLYYEQYF
- TRBJ2-7 once TRBV2 TGTGCCAGCAGTGTGTACAGGAGCGCCGAGCAGTACTTC CASSVYRSAEQYF
TRBD1 TRBJ2-1 - TRBV29-1 TGCAGCGCCAGGGACAGGGGACCCTACAATGAGCAGTTCTTC CSARDRGPYNEQFF
- TRBJ1-6 - TRBV27 TGTGCCACCCGGAGCTCCTATAATTCACCCCTCCACTTT CATRSSYNSPLHF
- TRBJ2-2 - TRBV29-1 TGCAGCGTTGAAAACAAACGGGGCGGGGAGCTGTTTTTT CSVENKRGGELFF
TRBD1 TRBJ2-5 - TRBV2 TGTGCCAGCATGGACAGGGGGCTTTTGACCCAGTACTTC CASMDRGLLTQYF
- TRBJ1-4 - TRBV19 TGTGCCAGTAGTAAGGGGGCAACTAATGAAAAACTGTTTTTT CASSKGATNEKLFF